This TCR beta chain stems from a study of OX40 agonist ivuxolimab in advanced cancers. Some background on the complete study: The costimulatory receptor OX40 (CD134) was targeted by ivuxolimab, a fully human IgG2 agonistic monoclonal antibody. Intravenous ivuxolimab was administered to patients every 2 weeks at six dose levels: 0.01, 0.1, 0.3, 1.5, 3 and 10 mg/kg. Of the approximately 54 patients in dose escalation, some 19 had hepatocellular carcinoma, some 15 had melanoma, 9 had renal cell carcinoma and 9 had head and neck cancer. In the dose-escalation cohort, approximately 83% of patients were male, and the mean age was 60 years with a range of about 20 to 79. Prior anti-PD-1, anti-PD-L1 or anti-CTLA-4 therapy was permitted, and 35% to 40% of dose-escalation patients had received checkpoint inhibitors. Partial responses occurred in three dose-escalation patients, of whom one had hepatocellular carcinoma and two had cutaneous melanoma. The point of sequencing TCRbeta in the periphery was to test whether ivuxolimab changed TCR sequence diversity and drove clonal T-cell expansion. The monotherapy dose-escalation portion (N of about 50 patients) of the phase I ivuxolimab trial is reported in the paper. Study-wide conclusions, independent of this receptor: After ivuxolimab, more expanded clones were found on average in CD8+ T cells than in CD4+ T cells. In the 0.1-3.0 mg/kg groups, partial responders had among the lowest normalized peripheral clonal expansion, particularly in CD8+ T cells. The antigen specificity of the clonally expanded peripheral T cells was not determined. Low levels of normalized T-cell clonal expansion were also shown by some nonresponding patients. Clonal expansion of both CD4+ and CD8+ blood T cells was observed from baseline to week 6 at doses 0.1 to 3.0 mg/kg.

Reading from cysteine to phenylalanine, the CDR3 counts 15 amino acids. Only the CDR3 part of the read is kept: 45 bases, read in frame from the first base. The CDR1 and CDR2 encoded by the germline V gene are KGHSH and LQKENI. Relative to germline, V is missing 2 bases and J is missing 4 bases, with 3 bases of the junction outside any gene match. Genomic DNA was isolated from the sorted cells so that the TCRbeta CDR3 region could be sequenced. TCRbeta CDR3 regions were sequenced using the immunoSEQ Assay. This immuneACCESS table, as held by TCRdb, lists in-frame sequences with V and J called but not all clones. Of the missing ones, under half trace to an unresolved V gene in checked studies; the others have no known cause. The sample table shows tens of thousands of clones, and about 90% are seen once. Around 1.8% of the sample is in the top ten clones. This clone was found once. Its antigen is unknown. Base qualities were left out, and no much larger clone turns up one base away.

The trial excluded patients who had a history of autoimmune disease or were on systemic immunosuppression. In every dose cohort, peripheral blood was drawn for TCR sequencing at baseline, cycle 4 day 1, and cycle 7 day 1. The samples were drawn from a first-in-human, open-label, multicenter phase I dose-escalation trial of ivuxolimab. Adults with locally advanced or metastatic melanoma, renal cell carcinoma, hepatocellular carcinoma or head and neck squamous cell carcinoma were enrolled in the trial. Before TCR sequencing, CD4+ and CD8+ T cells were separately sorted from peripheral blood. The source material was CD4+ or CD8+ T cells sorted from blood, sampled in a trial of the OX40 agonist ivuxolimab. The sequence links TRBV18 to TRBJ2-7, and TRBD2 matches 12 of the central bases. The origin of this receptor is an adult with an advanced solid tumor such as melanoma, head and neck, liver or kidney cancer. The sequenced DNA: TGTGCCAGCTCACCAGGACTAGCGGGATTATACGAGCAGTACTTC. The translation is CASSPGLAGLYEQYF.